This T cell receptor (beta chain) was identified during a study of PD-L1 blockade in urothelial cancer. Study details: Blood analyses occurred 3 weeks (second dose) and 6 weeks post treatment start. Blood samples contained a median about 130,000 T cells. General observations from the study: Better survival was forecast by a pretreatment blood TCR clonality below the median.

CDR3 size: 15 residues. The V end was cut by 0 bases, the J end by 6 bases, with 12 bases between. Germline lookup yields CDR1 SGHRS and CDR2 YFSETQ. As for this clone: Its antigen remains unidentified.

Each PCR had synthetic TCR analog templates added to it as a spike-in. Profiled with immunoSEQ multiplex PCR; TCRdb holds only in-frame clones, not every one. Seen here are tens of thousands of clones, roughly 82% observed once, and the top ten hold 3.5%. The sequencing here drew on PBMCs, taken around atezolizumab (anti-PD-L1) treatment. The chain couples TRBV5-1 to TRBJ2-2, with D perhaps TRBD2 (7 bases). This TCR derives from a man in his sixties or seventies with urothelial cancer. Written as DNA, the CDR3 is TGCGCCAGCAGCTTGGAAGCGGGGACACCCGGGGAGCTGTTTTTT. The encoded protein is CASSLEAGTPGELFF.